This TCR beta chain comes out of a study of blood T cell repertoires in COVID-19. On the study more broadly: Sample material is recorded as cDNA or gDNA derived from T cells, B-cell-depleted T cells, or PBMCs.

The CDR3 runs to 16 residues. Trimming left V 2 bases short and J 3 bases short, with 14 bases between. Germline V gene data show CDR1 as LGHNA and CDR2 as YSLEER. As handled by the study authors: Counts of nucleated cells, estimated from reference gene primer amplification, were obtained. TCRdb keeps only in-frame clones here, not all; method: immunoSEQ multiplex PCR. The V and J calls and the clone size are those of that table, but D and trimming were determined from the DNA. The profile shows about 410,000 clones, around 89% of them singletons. Seattle's cohort entered during active infection and was followed longitudinally.

This TCR was sampled from a woman aged 40-49 years with COVID-19, enrolled during active disease. Sample: peripheral blood. This chain connects TRBV4-3 to TRBJ1-3; no reliable D call. The CDR3 here is CASSQNPGGIGNTIYF. In DNA, the CDR3 is TGCGCCAGCAGCCAAAACCCAGGAGGCATTGGAAACACCATATATTTT.